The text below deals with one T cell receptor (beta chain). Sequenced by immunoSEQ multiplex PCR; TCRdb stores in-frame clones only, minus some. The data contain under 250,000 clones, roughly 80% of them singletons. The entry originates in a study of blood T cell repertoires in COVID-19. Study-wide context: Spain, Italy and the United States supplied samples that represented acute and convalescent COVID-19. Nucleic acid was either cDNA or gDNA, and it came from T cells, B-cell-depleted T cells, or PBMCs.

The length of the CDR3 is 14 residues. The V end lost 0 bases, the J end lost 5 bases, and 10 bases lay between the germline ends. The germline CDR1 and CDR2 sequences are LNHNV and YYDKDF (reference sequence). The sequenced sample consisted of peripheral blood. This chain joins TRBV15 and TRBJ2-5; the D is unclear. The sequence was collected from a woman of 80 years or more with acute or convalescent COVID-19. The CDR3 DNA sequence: TGTGCCACCAGCAGAGAGGGCGATGCGGAGACCCAGTACTTC. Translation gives CATSREGDAETQYF.